This record concerns one T cell receptor (beta chain) sequence. Antigen: not known. The data originate from a study of CD8 T cells in Susac syndrome. In the study overall: Treatment at blood withdrawal was none, corticosteroids, or intravenous immunoglobulin alone in Susac syndrome patients.

Sequencing of TCR beta covered CD8+ and CD4+ T cells obtained from blood. This CDR3 comprises 15 residues. Trimming cost V 5 bases and J 4 bases; bases outside gene matches: 8. CDR1 and CDR2 from the germline V gene are SGHTA and FQGNSA. Findings of the study overall: The total CD8+ repertoires contained some 15 Susac-specific public clones, and the CD8+ TEMRA repertoires contained about 5.

RNA totalling 0.5 to 1 ug underwent reverse transcription with random hexamers. Multiplex PCR with immunoSEQ amplified the TCR beta CDR3 across 54 Vbeta and 13 Jbeta. A single record per CDR3 protein comes from TCRdb applying MiXCR to the immunoSEQ multiplex PCR reads. The sample holds roughly 110,000 distinct CDR3 sequences, approximately 93% seen once. The chain carries TRBV7-2 and TRBJ2-1; 7 nucleotides agree with TRBD2. This sequence originates from a human donor with Susac syndrome. The material sequenced was CD8+ T cells from PBMCs. As DNA, the CDR3 is TGTGCCAGCAGCCCCCCGACGGGGGGATACAATGAGCAGTTCTTC. As protein: CASSPPTGGYNEQFF.